This TCR beta chain was identified in a study of blood T cells in healthy people across ages (dated by TCRdb to the mid-2010s). Study-wide context: In model experiments, roughly one uniquely barcoded TCR beta cDNA molecule per two T cells was captured by template switching. Age-related changes in TCR beta repertoire diversity were measured in the study by deep sequencing normalized with unique cDNA molecular identifiers. Four age groups were formed from the donors: young (average approximately 15 years), middle-aged (approximately 40), aged (62) and long-lived (82). To avoid experimental bias, donors of different ages were randomly spread across the sequencing lanes. Using the same blood draw, the study looked at two additional independent replicas of 1 million unique cDNA reads for two donors, one aged 18 to 29 and the other aged 80 or older. Beyond this particular receptor, the publication reports: There was a strong correlation between observed TCR beta diversity and the percentage of naive T cells measured by flow cytometry. Compared with the aged group, the long-lived group had more naive CD4+ T cells, fewer expanded clones and increased TCR diversity, suggesting age selection. Donor CMV infection status was unknown, potentially confounding age-related changes in expanded clonotypes. Estimates of total diversity from one million sequenced T cells were regarded as lower bounds and underestimates. As age increased, observed TCR beta diversity per million T cells dropped in a roughly linear way, and a significant reduction was already evident by age 40. Since profiling was done on bulk unsorted PBMCs, naive and antigen-experienced compartments could not be conclusively compared.

The V end gives up 1 base and the J end 11 bases, leaving 19 bases in the junction not matched to a gene. Inclusive of the bounding cysteine and phenylalanine, the CDR3 is 18 residues long. Of the read, only the CDR3 DNA is kept; its 54 bases are in frame from base 1. The CDR1 and CDR2 encoded by the germline V gene are SGHVS and FQNEAQ. This clonotype was counted once. Its antigen remains unidentified. No base quality information exists; no much larger clone differs at one position. The receptor library was made with 5' RACE. The listed sequencing device is Illumina HiSeq 2500. A second PCR of about 6 to 11 cycles was performed with a sample-barcoded 5' primer and a J-beta primer mix. A unique molecular identifier was introduced onto each TCR beta cDNA molecule by a template-switch 5' adaptor carrying 12 random nucleotides. Each sample yielded at least 2.5 million CDR3-containing paired-end reads. First-strand cDNA was synthesized from all RNA with the Mint cDNA synthesis kit, primed by a TRBC-specific oligonucleotide. All cDNA was treated with uracil-DNA glycosylase and then went through a first 18-cycle PCR with the universal primers M1SS and BC2_uni_R. Regarding the original processing steps: Normalization of each sample was performed by random selection of 1 million high-quality reads, each carrying a distinct molecular identifier. Instead of being binned into consensus sequences, reads that shared molecular identifiers were thrown out. MiTCR, run with a Q25 quality threshold and the strictest error-elimination algorithm, handled CDR3 identification, clonotype clustering and error correction. A nonparametric unseen species model using Euler transformation provided a lower-bound estimate of total TCR beta diversity. The public reads were reprocessed in TCRdb via fastp at Q25 and MiXCR, keeping in-frame beta chains. All rows with the same CDR3 protein become a single entry with the most common DNA and genes. The V and J calls here are based on TCRdb, not the publication. This sample holds 1.5 million to 2 million distinct CDR3 sequences; less than 50% were observed only once. The ten largest clones take up approximately 2.1% of the sample.

The donors were roughly 40 Caucasian individuals from Russia, aged about 6 to 100 years, who were systemically healthy. Around 10 milliliters of peripheral blood were collected from each donor into EDTA-treated Vacutainer tubes. Ficoll-Paque density-gradient centrifugation was used to isolate PBMCs, with at least 7 million per sample. Trizol reagent was used to extract total RNA from the PBMCs, yielding at least 5.5 micrograms per sample. For every donor, an aliquot of PBMCs went through flow cytometry to measure the percentages of naive CD45RAhigh/CD27high T cells. The sequence links TRBV7-8 to TRBJ2-5; TRBD2 aligns with 10 central bases. The clonotype originates from a woman aged 40 to 50 in good health. Sequenced input: blood. The DNA sequence reads TGTGCCAGCAGCTTAGTTCCTAGCGGGGGAGGACTTTACAATGAGCAGTACTTC. Its coded protein is CASSLVPSGGGLYNEQYF.